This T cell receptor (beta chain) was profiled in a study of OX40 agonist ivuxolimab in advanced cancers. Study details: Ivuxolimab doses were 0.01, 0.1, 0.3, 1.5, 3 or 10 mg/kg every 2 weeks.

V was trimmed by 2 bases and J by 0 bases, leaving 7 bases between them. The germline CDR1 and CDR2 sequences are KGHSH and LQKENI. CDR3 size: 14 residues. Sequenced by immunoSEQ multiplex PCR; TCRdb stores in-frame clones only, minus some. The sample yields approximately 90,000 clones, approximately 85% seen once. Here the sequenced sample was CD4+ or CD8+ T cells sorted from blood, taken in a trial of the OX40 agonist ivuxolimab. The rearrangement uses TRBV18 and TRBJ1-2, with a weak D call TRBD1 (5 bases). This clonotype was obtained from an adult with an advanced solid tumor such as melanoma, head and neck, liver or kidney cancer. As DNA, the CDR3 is TGTGCCAGCTCACCAGGGGGAGCTAACTATGGCTACACCTTC. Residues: CASSPGGANYGYTF.